These T cell receptor beta chains were read from a single sample in a study of cytomegalovirus exposure and HLA in healthy donors. Here immunoSEQ multiplex PCR was the method, and the copy in TCRdb shows in-frame clones only, minus some. The top ten hold roughly 6.5% of the sample, which has 85,000 to 120,000 clones, under 80% seen once. The specimen was PBMCs. Receptors were obtained from a woman aged 45-60 years in good health and CMV-seropositive. CDR3s include the opening cysteine and the closing phenylalanine or tryptophan. The D gene is left open where the match is weak. Not every row has a clone size; where given, it reads once, few, many or a size class.

J gene: TRBJ2-4
V gene: TRBV6-1
D gene: -
clone size: few
CDR3 DNA: TGTGCCAGCAGTCCCAACAGGGAAACCAAAAACATTCAGTACTTC
CDR3 protein: CASSPNRETKNIQYF

J gene: TRBJ1-5
V gene: TRBV7-9
D gene: -
clone size: -
CDR3 DNA: -
CDR3 protein: CASSFGTGINQPRHF

J gene: TRBJ2-5
V gene: TRBV4-2
D gene: TRBD2
clone size: -
CDR3 DNA: TGTGCCAGCAGCCAAGAGGTAGCGGGGGCCCAAGAGACCCAGTACTTC
CDR3 protein: CASSQEVAGAQETQYF

J gene: TRBJ2-5
V gene: TRBV5-6
D gene: TRBD2
clone size: once
CDR3 DNA: TGTGCCAGCAGCGCCCGACTAGCGGTGGGGGAGACCCAGTACTTC
CDR3 protein: CASSARLAVGETQYF

J gene: TRBJ2-7
V gene: TRBV7-3
D gene: TRBD1
clone size: -
CDR3 DNA: TGTGCCAGCAGCTTATCCCCGGTGGGACAGACTTTCTACGAGCAGTACTTC
CDR3 protein: CASSLSPVGQTFYEQYF

J gene: TRBJ2-1
V gene: TRBV6-1
D gene: -
clone size: -
CDR3 DNA: TGTGCCAGCAGTGACAGGGTAAGGTCCTACAATGAGCAGTTCTTC
CDR3 protein: CASSDRVRSYNEQFF

J gene: TRBJ1-1
V gene: TRBV28
D gene: TRBD1
clone size: few
CDR3 DNA: TGTGCCAGCAGTACCCGACAGGGGACGAAGAACACTGAAGCTTTCTTT
CDR3 protein: CASSTRQGTKNTEAFF

J gene: TRBJ1-2
V gene: TRBV7-2
D gene: TRBD1
clone size: -
CDR3 DNA: TGTGCCAGCAGCTTAGACTGGACAGGTCATGGCTACACCTTC
CDR3 protein: CASSLDWTGHGYTF

J gene: TRBJ1-4
V gene: TRBV5-1
D gene: -
clone size: few
CDR3 DNA: TGCGCCAGCAGCTTTGGCAGGAATGAAAAACTGTTTTTT
CDR3 protein: CASSFGRNEKLFF

J gene: TRBJ2-3
V gene: TRBV4-3
D gene: TRBD2
clone size: -
CDR3 DNA: TGCGCCAGCAGCCCTGAGGTTAGCGGGGGGCGGGCAGATACGCAGTATTTT
CDR3 protein: CASSPEVSGGRADTQYF

J gene: TRBJ1-1
V gene: TRBV6-5
D gene: TRBD1
clone size: few
CDR3 DNA: TGTGCCAGCAGGCGACAGGGGACTACTGAAGCTTTCTTT
CDR3 protein: CASRRQGTTEAFF

J gene: TRBJ2-2
V gene: TRBV4-2
D gene: -
clone size: -
CDR3 DNA: TGTGCCAGCAGCCAGGTTAGCACCGTCACCGGGGAGCTGTTTTTT
CDR3 protein: CASSQVSTVTGELFF

J gene: TRBJ1-6
V gene: TRBV9
D gene: -
clone size: -
CDR3 DNA: TGTGCCAGCAGCGTAAGAGAGGGGGTCGGGGCCAGGGGCCTCAGCTCCTATAATTCACCCCTCCACTTT
CDR3 protein: CASSVREGVGARGLSSYNSPLHF

J gene: TRBJ1-4
V gene: TRBV25-1
D gene: -
clone size: -
CDR3 DNA: TGTGCCAGCAGAAGAGGACAGAGCTGGAATGAAAAACTGTTTTTT
CDR3 protein: CASRRGQSWNEKLFF

J gene: TRBJ2-1
V gene: TRBV27
D gene: TRBD2
clone size: -
CDR3 DNA: TGTGCCAGCAGTTATCGGGGGACTAACTACAATGAGCAGTTCTTC
CDR3 protein: CASSYRGTNYNEQFF

J gene: TRBJ1-2
V gene: TRBV7-8
D gene: -
clone size: -
CDR3 DNA: TGTGCCAGCAGCTTAGTAGAAAACTATGGCTACACCTTC
CDR3 protein: CASSLVENYGYTF

J gene: TRBJ2-3
V gene: TRBV5-5
D gene: -
clone size: -
CDR3 DNA: TGTGCCAGCAGCTTGCGACAGGTTGGCGATACGCAGTATTTT
CDR3 protein: CASSLRQVGDTQYF

J gene: TRBJ2-5
V gene: TRBV5-3
D gene: TRBD2
clone size: -
CDR3 DNA: TGTGCCAGAAGCTTATACCATCGGGACTCCCTAAATGGTAGCGGGGGAGCACAAGAGACCCAGTACTTC
CDR3 protein: CARSLYHRDSLNGSGGAQETQYF

J gene: TRBJ1-1
V gene: TRBV28
D gene: -
clone size: once
CDR3 DNA: TGTGCCAGCCTTGGGGGCATGTACACTGAAGCTTTCTTT
CDR3 protein: CASLGGMYTEAFF

J gene: TRBJ1-4
V gene: TRBV4-3
D gene: -
clone size: -
CDR3 DNA: TGCGCCAGCAGCACCCGTGTGGGGGGGCGAACTAATGAAAAACTGTTTTTT
CDR3 protein: CASSTRVGGRTNEKLFF

J gene: TRBJ2-3
V gene: TRBV5-1
D gene: -
clone size: -
CDR3 DNA: TGCGCCAGCAGCTTGGAGGGCAGGGGTGCAGATACGCAGTATTTT
CDR3 protein: CASSLEGRGADTQYF

J gene: TRBJ2-1
V gene: TRBV6-5
D gene: -
clone size: many
CDR3 DNA: TGTGCCAGCAGTAAGACGAGGAGGCACTGGGAGCAGTTCTTC
CDR3 protein: CASSKTRRHWEQFF

J gene: TRBJ1-2
V gene: TRBV9
D gene: -
clone size: -
CDR3 DNA: TGTGCCAGCAGCGTCGGTGTGGGAGACTATGGCTACACCTTC
CDR3 protein: CASSVGVGDYGYTF

J gene: TRBJ2-3
V gene: TRBV4-1
D gene: TRBD2
clone size: few
CDR3 DNA: TGCGCCAGCAGCCAAGATCAGGGACTAGCGGGGGGGGGAGATACGCAGTATTTT
CDR3 protein: CASSQDQGLAGGGDTQYF